This T cell receptor beta chain was recorded in a study of blood T cells in healthy people across ages. For this clonotype: Its target is unknown.

Study-wide findings and caveats: Strong correlation was found linking TCR beta diversity to naive T cell percentage.

Combining a sample-barcoded 5' primer with a J-beta primer mix, a second PCR ran for about 7 to 12 cycles. Each cDNA molecule, via a template-switch adaptor with 12 random nucleotides, was tagged. All samples yielded 3 million or more CDR3-containing paired-end reads. TCRdb passed the 5' RACE reads through MiXCR, listing each CDR3 protein once. The sample has about 1.7 million distinct CDR3 sequences; over 25% are singletons. The V gene lost 8 bases and the J gene lost 0 bases, with 15 bases spanning the gap. This CDR3 spans 15 amino acids. Germline V gene lookup returns CDR1 MNHEY and CDR2 SMNVEV (reference sequence).

This clonotype was sampled from a woman aged 25 to 45 in good health. The chain recombines TRBV27 with TRBJ2-3, with D perhaps being TRBD1 or TRBD2 (5 bases each). The source material was blood. Written as DNA, the CDR3 is TGTGCCAGCGTACCACACCGGGACAGCACAGATACGCAGTATTTT. Its translation: CASVPHRDSTDTQYF.